The present T cell receptor (beta chain) was sequenced within a study of cytomegalovirus exposure and HLA in healthy donors. CDR3 size: 11 residues. Germline lookup yields CDR1 MNHEY and CDR2 SVGAGI. The V gene end was trimmed by 4 bases and the J gene end by 8 bases; junction bases not matched to a gene: 1. Worth noting for this clone: Its specificity is not known.

Whole-study findings and limits: Of the V segments, some could not be distinguished, including TRBV6-2 and TRBV6-3, and were excluded. Upon later analysis, HLA-associated TCR beta chains proved more clonally expanded than other, equally common chains.

Primers for the PCR totalled 60 Vbeta and 13 Jbeta. Repertoires were generated with immunoSEQ multiplex PCR, while TCRdb's copy carries only in-frame clones and drops some. This table has about 98,000 clones, about 81% appearing once. This chain links TRBV6-5 with TRBJ1-1, with 7 bases lining up with TRBD1. Specimen: PBMCs. This clonotype was sampled from a middle-aged man in good health and CMV-seronegative. The CDR3 DNA reads TGTGCCAGCAGTTTGGACAGGGAAGCTTTCTTT. Translating gives CASSLDREAFF.